This TCR beta chain was sequenced for a study of regulatory T cells in long-lasting Graves disease. The time point here: persistent/refractory GD, antithyroid drugs over 5 years with positive TRAb. The TCR library was made from RNA that had been extracted from PBMCs in TRIzol. The CDR3 is 12 amino acids. Germline-derived CDR1 and CDR2 are DFQATT and SNEGSKA (reference sequence). V was pared by 5 bases and J by 4 bases, with 11 bases between. Combining iRepertoire HTBI primers with Arm-PCR of CDR3 regions, the authors built TCR beta libraries. Each CDR3 protein is one row after TCRdb ran MiXCR on the multiplex PCR reads. The repertoire holds a few hundred thousand distinct CDR3 sequences, with roughly 25% as singletons. This clonotype has ten or more counts.

This receptor was identified in a woman in her 40s with Graves disease. The input for sequencing was peripheral blood mononuclear cells (PBMCs), taken when the disease was refractory, from a patient treated with antithyroid drugs. The chain combines TRBV20-1 with TRBJ1-2, with no clear D. The CDR3 loop is CSALTDSYGYTF. CDR3 DNA: TGCAGTGCTCTGACGGATTCCTATGGCTACACCTTC.